The rows below give T cell receptor beta chains drawn from one sample of a study of early T cells in non-severe SARS-CoV-2 infection. TCRdb itself ran the 5' RACE reads through MiXCR, one entry per CDR3 protein. The data show 35,000 to 40,000 distinct CDR3 sequences, with roughly 3.9% seen just once and about 9.1% held by the top ten. Sequencing input: whole blood. The receptors shown here come from an adult who was a healthcare worker with PCR-confirmed SARS-CoV-2 infection or an uninfected control (not recorded which). Both conserved end residues are part of each CDR3. Each record gives: clone size, V gene, J gene, D gene, CDR3 DNA, CDR3 protein. A D gene is named only where the DNA matches it firmly. Clone size, where shown, is once, few, many, or a class for clones that have expanded.

size: many
V: TRBV15
J: TRBJ2-3
D: TRBD2
DNA: TGTGCCACCAGCCTGACTAGCGGGAGGAGAGCCCTTACCACAGATACGCAGTATTTT
CDR3: CATSLTSGRRALTTDTQYF

size: many
V: TRBV20-1
J: TRBJ2-5
D: TRBD1
DNA: TGCAGTGCTAGAGATGCCCGGGACAGTCAAGAGACCCAGTACTTC
CDR3: CSARDARDSQETQYF

size: many
V: TRBV28
J: TRBJ2-7
D: -
DNA: TGTGCCAGCAGTTCAACGAACTACGAGCAGTACTTC
CDR3: CASSSTNYEQYF

size: many
V: TRBV12-3/TRBV12-4
J: TRBJ2-1
D: -
DNA: TGTGCCAGCAGTTGGAGCTCCTACAATGAGCAGTTCTTC
CDR3: CASSWSSYNEQFF

size: many
V: TRBV7-9
J: TRBJ2-1
D: TRBD1
DNA: TGTGCCAGCAGCTTCGTAACAGGGGTTACCAATGAGCAGTTCTTC
CDR3: CASSFVTGVTNEQFF

size: many
V: TRBV7-2
J: TRBJ2-3
D: -
DNA: TGTGCCAGCAGCTACGACGGAGAAACTAGCACAGATACGCAGTATTTT
CDR3: CASSYDGETSTDTQYF

size: many
V: TRBV29-1
J: TRBJ2-3
D: TRBD2
DNA: TGCAGCGTTGTACTAGCGGGGAACACAGATACGCAGTATTTT
CDR3: CSVVLAGNTDTQYF

size: few
V: TRBV4-3
J: TRBJ2-2
D: -
DNA: TGCGCCAGCAGCCAAGATGAAATAGGGGGTTACACCGGGGAGCTGTTTTTT
CDR3: CASSQDEIGGYTGELFF

size: many
V: TRBV6-5
J: TRBJ2-4
D: TRBD2
DNA: TGTGCCAGCAGTTACGACCCGACTAGCCGGGACATTCAGTACTTC
CDR3: CASSYDPTSRDIQYF

size: many
V: TRBV19
J: TRBJ2-2
D: -
DNA: TGTGCCAGTAGTTCTGGGTTCGGGGAGCTGTTTTTT
CDR3: CASSSGFGELFF

size: many
V: TRBV7-2
J: TRBJ2-5
D: -
DNA: TGTGCCAGCAGCCGCAGCGCTCAAGAGACCCAGTACTTC
CDR3: CASSRSAQETQYF

size: many
V: TRBV18
J: TRBJ2-7
D: TRBD1
DNA: TGTGCCAGCTTGATGACAGGGCACGACGAGCAGTACTTC
CDR3: CASLMTGHDEQYF

size: -
V: TRBV12-3/TRBV12-4
J: TRBJ2-5
D: TRBD1
DNA: TGTGCCAGCAGTCGGGACAGGAGTTCTGAGACCCAGTACTTC
CDR3: CASSRDRSSETQYF

size: many
V: TRBV11-3
J: TRBJ2-1
D: TRBD2
DNA: TGTGCCAGCAGCTTAGCCCAGCGGGGGAATAATGAGCAGTTCTTC
CDR3: CASSLAQRGNNEQFF

size: many
V: TRBV27
J: TRBJ2-2
D: TRBD2
DNA: TGTGCCAGCAGTTTATACGGGAGGTACACCGGGGAGCTGTTTTTT
CDR3: CASSLYGRYTGELFF

size: many
V: TRBV7-9
J: TRBJ2-3
D: TRBD2
DNA: TGTGCCAGCAGCATACACCCACTAGCGGAGGGCACAGATACGCAGTATTTT
CDR3: CASSIHPLAEGTDTQYF

size: many
V: TRBV7-6
J: TRBJ2-1
D: TRBD2
DNA: TGTGCCAGCTTGAGCGGGACTAGCGGGTACAATGAGCAGTTCTTC
CDR3: CASLSGTSGYNEQFF

size: many
V: TRBV5-1
J: TRBJ1-4
D: -
DNA: TGCGCCAGCAGCTTGGTCTCCGGGACACTACCAACTAATGAAAAACTGTTTTTT
CDR3: CASSLVSGTLPTNEKLFF

size: -
V: TRBV20-1
J: TRBJ1-5
D: TRBD1
DNA: TGCAGTGCCGGGACAGCTAGCAATCAGCCCCAGCATTTT
CDR3: CSAGTASNQPQHF

size: many
V: TRBV28
J: TRBJ2-5
D: TRBD2
DNA: TGTGCCAGCAGTCGACTAGCGGACCAAGAGACCCAGTACTTC
CDR3: CASSRLADQETQYF

size: many
V: TRBV7-9
J: TRBJ2-1
D: TRBD2
DNA: TGTGCCAGCAGCTCAAGGACTAGCGCTGACAATGAGCAGTTCTTC
CDR3: CASSSRTSADNEQFF

size: many
V: TRBV28
J: TRBJ2-4
D: -
DNA: TGTGCCAGCCCCCCGAAGGGGGACTCTCAAAACATTCAGTACTTC
CDR3: CASPPKGDSQNIQYF

size: many
V: TRBV7-3
J: TRBJ2-1
D: TRBD2
DNA: TGTGCCAGCAGCTTAAGGGGTAGGACTAGCGGGAGGAACAGTCTCTACAATGAGCAGTTCTTC
CDR3: CASSLRGRTSGRNSLYNEQFF

size: many
V: TRBV7-7
J: TRBJ2-5
D: TRBD2
DNA: TGTGCTAGCAGCGAAATAGCGGGAGTACAAGAGACCCAGTACTTC
CDR3: CASSEIAGVQETQYF